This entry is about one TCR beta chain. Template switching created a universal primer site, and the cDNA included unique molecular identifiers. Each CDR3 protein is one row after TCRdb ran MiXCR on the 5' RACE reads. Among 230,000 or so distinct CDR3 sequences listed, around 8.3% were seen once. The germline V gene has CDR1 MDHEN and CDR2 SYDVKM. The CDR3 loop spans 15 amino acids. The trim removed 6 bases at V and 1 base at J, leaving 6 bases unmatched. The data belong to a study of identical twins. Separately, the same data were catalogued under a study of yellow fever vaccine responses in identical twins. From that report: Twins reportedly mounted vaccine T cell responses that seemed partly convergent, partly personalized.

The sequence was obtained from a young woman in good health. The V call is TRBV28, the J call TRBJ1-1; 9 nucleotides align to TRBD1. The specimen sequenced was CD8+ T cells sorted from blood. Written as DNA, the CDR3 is TGTGCCAGCAGCATAGACAGGGGGGCGAACACTGAAGCTTTCTTT. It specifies CASSIDRGANTEAFF.